Below are 17 T cell receptor beta chains sequenced from a single sample in a study of CD4+ T cells in melanoma (dated by TCRdb to between 2020 and 2023). Libraries were built with the immunoSEQ multiplex PCR assay. As stored in TCRdb, this immuneACCESS dataset retains in-frame rearrangements with V and J assigned. A fraction of the clones does not appear; measured against another copy, unresolved V genes explain less than half of the discrepancy, and the remainder lacks a known reason. In this sample the table shows more than 13,000 clones, approximately 88% of which occur a single time. Clones ranked in the top ten supply 6.4% of the sample. Sequencing used cells from a culture (not recorded whether cultured in vitro). These receptor sequences come from a human donor with melanoma.

Written as DNA, the CDR3 is TGTGCCAGTAATTCCTTAATTGCGGGGAATGAAAAACTGTTTTTT. Translated, it gives CASNSLIAGNEKLFF. The chain couples TRBV19 to TRBJ1-4, with unresolved D. This CDR3 is built from 15 residues. Trimming shortened V by 7 bases and J by 5 bases, and 17 bases separated the two germline ends. Germline assignment: CDR1 LNHDA and CDR2 SQIVND (reference sequence).

The chain has TRBV13 and TRBJ2-7; 8 nucleotides line up with TRBD1. The junction had 8 bases not matched to a gene; V was cut back by 5 bases and J by 2 bases. CDR1 is PRHDT, CDR2 FYEKMQ, per germline (reference sequence). The CDR3 consists of 15 residues. The CDR3 nucleotides read TGTGCCAGCAGCCCTCCGGGACAGGACCCCTACGAGCAGTACTTC. This translates into CASSPPGQDPYEQYF.

This clone was observed a single time. CDR3 sequence reads: CASSFQVLTGELFF. CDR3 nucleotides: TGTGCCAGCAGCTTCCAGGTGCTCACCGGGGAGCTGTTTTTT. The chain has TRBV5-5 and TRBJ2-2; D call uncertain. CDR3 size: 14 residues. V was pared by 2 bases and J by 4 bases, with 9 bases between. The germline V gene has CDR1 SGHKS and CDR2 YYEKEE (reference sequence).

The V call is TRBV14, the J call TRBJ1-2; tentatively, D is TRBD1 (6 bases). The V end lost 4 bases, the J end lost 3 bases, and 15 bases lay between the germline ends. The CDR3 runs 15 residues. Germline V gene data show CDR1 as SGHDN and CDR2 as FVKESK. CDR3 sequence: CASSRGDGQYYGYTF. DNA of the CDR3: TGTGCCAGCAGCCGGGGGGATGGACAGTACTATGGCTACACCTTC. Supplemented by reference TRBV14 and TRBJ1-2, the full variable domain reads EAGVTQFPSHSVIEKGQTVTLRCDPISGHDNLYWYRRVMGKEIKFLLHFVKESKQDESGMPNNRFLAERTGGTYSTLKVQPAELEDSGVYFCASSRGDGQYYGYTFGSGTRLTVV.

The chain uses TRBV6-5 and TRBJ1-4; 7 bases are shared with TRBD1. Germline V lookup: CDR1 MNHEY, CDR2 SVGAGI. With V trimmed by 2 bases and J by 8 bases, 8 bases remained unmatched. CDR3 length: 15 residues. The CDR3 sequence: CASSYKRGRDEKLFF. The CDR3 coding sequence is TGTGCCAGCAGTTACAAAAGGGGGCGAGACGAAAAACTGTTTTTT.

The CDR3 DNA sequence: TGTGCCAGCAGCTTCGGCAGGGAAGGAGGCGAGCAGTACTTC. It translates to CASSFGREGGEQYF. This chain links TRBV5-4 with TRBJ2-7; D tentatively reads TRBD1 or TRBD2 (5 bases each). The germline V gene encodes CDR1 SGHNT and CDR2 YYREEE (reference sequence). V was cut by 2 bases and J by 6 bases, with 15 bases left in between. The CDR3 is 14 residues long.

This clone was seen a handful of times. V is TRBV9 and J is TRBJ2-2, with TRBD2 matching over 7 bases. In germline, CDR1 is SGDLS, CDR2 YYNGEE. The CDR3 loop spans 16 amino acids. V dropped 4 bases and J dropped 6; count of bases not matched to a gene: 12. In nucleotides, the CDR3 is TGTGCCAGCAGCCCCTCGGGAGGATTCCAGGCCGGGGAGCTGTTTTTT. Translated: CASSPSGGFQAGELFF.

This clone was recorded only once. This chain links TRBV30 with TRBJ1-1; D uncertain. Trimming took off 0 bases at V and 7 bases at J, with 12 bases between the two ends. CDR1 and CDR2 from the germline V gene are GTSNPN and SVGIG (reference sequence). This CDR3 region has 13 residues. In DNA form, the CDR3 reads TGTGCCTGGAGTGTACGGGTAGGGCTTGAAGCTTTCTTT. Translation: CAWSVRVGLEAFF.

The chain is built from TRBV7-8 and TRBJ1-1; D is unclear. The CDR3 consists of 13 residues. V lost 2 bases and J lost 3, with 7 bases in between. CDR1 and CDR2 from the germline V gene are SGHVS and FQNEAQ. The CDR3, as DNA: TGTGCCAGCAGCTTAATAATCGACACTGAAGCTTTCTTT. It specifies CASSLIIDTEAFF.

This clone has only a few counts. V usage is TRBV30 and J usage is TRBJ2-4, with 9 bases identical to TRBD2. CDR3 length: 15 residues. Germline loops: CDR1 GTSNPN, CDR2 SVGIG (reference sequence). With V trimmed by 5 bases and J by 5 bases, 10 bases remained unmatched. CDR3: CAWDGASGAQNIQYF. The CDR3 DNA reads as TGTGCCTGGGACGGGGCTAGCGGGGCCCAAAACATTCAGTACTTC.

V usage is TRBV30 and J usage is TRBJ2-7; possibly TRBD2 for D (5 bases). V was cut by 3 bases and J by 5 bases, with 20 bases left in between. CDR3 length: 15 amino acids. Germline V gives CDR1 GTSNPN, CDR2 SVGIG (reference sequence). The CDR3 loop reads CAWSLPSRGVHEQYF. The CDR3 nucleotides read TGTGCCTGGAGCTTACCCTCCCGGGGTGTCCACGAGCAGTACTTC.

DNA for the CDR3: TGTGCCAGCAGCCACGTCGACAGGGGGTGGGACACTGAAGCTTTCTTT. Protein sequence: CASSHVDRGWDTEAFF. The chain joins TRBV11-2 to TRBJ1-1, with 9 bases aligning to TRBD1. The CDR3 consists of 16 residues. The germline gives CDR1 SGHAT, CDR2 FQNNGV. V was pared by 5 bases and J by 3 bases, with 10 bases of the junction left unmatched.

This clone was detected only a few times. The chain employs TRBV11-2 and TRBJ2-7; the match to TRBD1 covers 7 bases. The germline CDR1 and CDR2 sequences are SGHAT and FQNNGV. Trimming at V came to 1 base and at J to 5 bases, leaving 5 bases not matched to a gene. This CDR3 spans 14 amino acids. DNA of the CDR3: TGTGCCAGCAGCTTAGGGACAACAGGGGACGAGCAGTACTTC. Protein product: CASSLGTTGDEQYF.

The chain joins TRBV6-5 to TRBJ1-2; 8 nucleotides match TRBD1. Germline trimming cut 5 bases from V and 4 bases from J; bases unmatched to any gene: 3. CDR1 MNHEY and CDR2 SVGAGI come from the germline V gene. This CDR3 region has 13 residues. The CDR3 DNA is TGTGCCAGCAGTGCAGGGGGCTCCTATGGCTACACCTTC. This gives the protein CASSAGGSYGYTF.

This chain links TRBV19 with TRBJ2-2; weak D call: TRBD2 (6 bases). Germline lookup yields CDR1 LNHDA and CDR2 SQIVND (reference sequence). The CDR3 is made up of 16 amino acids. V gave up 6 bases and J gave up 0 bases, with 14 bases separating them. CDR3 sequence: CASRGGRNANTGELFF. CDR3 DNA sequence: TGTGCCAGTAGGGGGGGTCGGAACGCGAACACCGGGGAGCTGTTTTTT.

The V gene is TRBV6-1, the J gene TRBJ1-3; D might be TRBD1 (6 bases). CDR3 length equals 14 residues. Trimming pared 7 bases from V and 3 bases from J, leaving 13 bases between. Germline V gives CDR1 MNHNS, CDR2 SASEGT. The CDR3 nucleotides are TGTGCCAGCACCAAGGGGGGGCTTGGAAACACCATATATTTT. Its translation: CASTKGGLGNTIYF.

V gene TRBV5-1 combines with J gene TRBJ1-5; D gene unclear. CDR1 is SGHRS and CDR2 is YFSETQ in the germline V gene. V shed 5 bases and J shed 3 bases, with 15 bases lying between them. The CDR3 loop spans 15 amino acids. CDR3 protein: CASSIGDLPNQPQHF. The CDR3 coding sequence is TGCGCCAGCAGTATCGGGGATTTGCCCAATCAGCCCCAGCATTTT.